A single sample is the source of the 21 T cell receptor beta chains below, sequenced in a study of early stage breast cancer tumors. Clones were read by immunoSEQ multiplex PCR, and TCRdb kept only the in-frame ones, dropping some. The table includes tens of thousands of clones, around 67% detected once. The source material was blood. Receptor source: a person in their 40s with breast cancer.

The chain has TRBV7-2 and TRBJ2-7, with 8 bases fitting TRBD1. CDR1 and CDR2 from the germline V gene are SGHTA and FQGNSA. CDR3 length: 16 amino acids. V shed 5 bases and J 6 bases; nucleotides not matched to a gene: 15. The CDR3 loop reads CASSRTLGQGKSEQYF. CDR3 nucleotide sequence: TGTGCCAGCAGCCGCACCCTCGGACAGGGCAAAAGCGAGCAGTACTTC. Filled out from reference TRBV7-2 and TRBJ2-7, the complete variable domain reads GAGVSQSPSNKVTEKGKDVELRCDPISGHTALYWYRQSLGQGLEFLIYFQGNSAPDKSGLPSDRFSAERTGGSVSTLTIQRTQQEDSAVYLCASSRTLGQGKSEQYFGPGTRLTVT.

In DNA, the CDR3 is TGTGCCAGCAGCACGGACGAGGCGGGGACCCAGTACTTC. This codes for CASSTDEAGTQYF. V usage is TRBV7-3 and J usage is TRBJ2-5, with TRBD2 as a possible D gene (5 bases). The CDR3 runs to 13 residues. Germline CDR1 reads SGHTA; CDR2 reads FQGTGA. V was clipped by 5 bases and J by 7 bases, with 14 bases between them. Full variable domain (missing parts from reference TRBV7-3 and TRBJ2-5): GAGVSQTPSNKVTEKGKYVELRCDPISGHTALYWYRQSLGQGPEFLIYFQGTGAADDSGLPNDRFFAVRPEGSVSTLKIQRTERGDSAVYLCASSTDEAGTQYFGPGTRLLVL.

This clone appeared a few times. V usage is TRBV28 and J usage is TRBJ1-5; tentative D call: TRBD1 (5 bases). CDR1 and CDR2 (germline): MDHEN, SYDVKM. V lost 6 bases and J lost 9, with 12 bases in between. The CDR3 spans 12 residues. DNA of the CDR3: TGTGCCAGCAGCCAAGACAGAAGGCCCCAGCATTTT. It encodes CASSQDRRPQHF.

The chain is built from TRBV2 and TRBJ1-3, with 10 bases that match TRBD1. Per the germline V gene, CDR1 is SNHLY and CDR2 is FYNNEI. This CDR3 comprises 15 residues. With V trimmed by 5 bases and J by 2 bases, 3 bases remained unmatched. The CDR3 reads CASSSGQGPGNTIYF. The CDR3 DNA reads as TGTGCCAGCAGTTCGGGACAGGGGCCTGGAAACACCATATATTTT.

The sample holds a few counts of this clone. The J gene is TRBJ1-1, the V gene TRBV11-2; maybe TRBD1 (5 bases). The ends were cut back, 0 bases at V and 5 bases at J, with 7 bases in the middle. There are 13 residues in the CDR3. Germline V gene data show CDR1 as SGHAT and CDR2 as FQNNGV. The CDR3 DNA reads TGTGCCAGCAGCTTAGATGGGGGTACTGAAGCTTTCTTT. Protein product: CASSLDGGTEAFF.

CDR3 protein: CASSISGYRHNEQFF. The CDR3 nucleotides are TGTGCCAGTAGTATATCGGGCTATCGGCACAATGAGCAGTTCTTC. The J gene is TRBJ2-1, the V gene TRBV19; D unclear. With 2 bases removed from V and 5 bases from J, the gap between germline ends came to 13 bases. This CDR3 is 15 amino acids long. Germline CDR1 LNHDA, CDR2 SQIVND (reference sequence).

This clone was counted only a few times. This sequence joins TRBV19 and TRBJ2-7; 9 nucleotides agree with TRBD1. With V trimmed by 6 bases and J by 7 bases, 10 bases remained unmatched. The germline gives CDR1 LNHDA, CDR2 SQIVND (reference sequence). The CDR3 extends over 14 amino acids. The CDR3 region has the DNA TGTGCCAGTAGCCGAGACAGGGGGTTTGGGGAGCAGTACTTC. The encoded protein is CASSRDRGFGEQYF.

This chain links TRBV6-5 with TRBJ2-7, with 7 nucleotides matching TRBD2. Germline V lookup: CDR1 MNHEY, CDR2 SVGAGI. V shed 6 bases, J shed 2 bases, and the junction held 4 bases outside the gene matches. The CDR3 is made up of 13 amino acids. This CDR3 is CASRGGGTYEQYF. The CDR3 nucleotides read TGTGCCAGCAGGGGCGGGGGTACCTACGAGCAGTACTTC.

The chain's CDR3 is CASSLWTVKGRPRTQYF. The CDR3 DNA reads TGTGCCAGCAGTCTCTGGACTGTCAAGGGGCGCCCGAGAACGCAGTATTTT. The V gene is TRBV6-7, the J gene TRBJ2-3; D is possibly TRBD1 or TRBD2 (5 bases each). TRBV6-7 belongs to the ORF category, with a function that is uncertain. Trimming removed 5 bases at V and 9 bases at J, with 27 bases between. The CDR3 runs 17 residues.

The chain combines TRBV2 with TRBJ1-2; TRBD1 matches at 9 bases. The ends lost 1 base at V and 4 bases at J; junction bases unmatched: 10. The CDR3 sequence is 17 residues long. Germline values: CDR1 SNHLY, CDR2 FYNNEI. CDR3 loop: CASSEELPDRGSYGYTF. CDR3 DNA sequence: TGTGCCAGCAGTGAAGAGTTACCGGACAGGGGAAGCTATGGCTACACCTTC.

The CDR3 DNA is TGTGCCAGCAGCTTGGATGAGGGGGACGAGCAGTACTTC. Translated, it gives CASSLDEGDEQYF. The chain links TRBV5-4 to TRBJ2-7, with a weak D call TRBD1 (6 bases). V was clipped by 0 bases and J by 5 bases, with 9 bases between them. Germline V lookup: CDR1 SGHNT, CDR2 YYREEE (reference sequence). This CDR3 spans 13 amino acids.

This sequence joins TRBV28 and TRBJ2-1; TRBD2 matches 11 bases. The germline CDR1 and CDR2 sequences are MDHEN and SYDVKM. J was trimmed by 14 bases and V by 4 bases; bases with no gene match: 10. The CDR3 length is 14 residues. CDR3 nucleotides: TGTGCCAGCAGTTCCCCGGAACTAGCGGGAGTTGAGTTCTTC. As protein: CASSSPELAGVEFF.

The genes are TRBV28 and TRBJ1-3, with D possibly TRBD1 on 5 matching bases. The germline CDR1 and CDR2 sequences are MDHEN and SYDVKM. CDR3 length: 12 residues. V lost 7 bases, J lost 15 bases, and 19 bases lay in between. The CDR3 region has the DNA TGTGCCAGCACCACCCTCGAGGGACCGGGATATTTT. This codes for CASTTLEGPGYF.

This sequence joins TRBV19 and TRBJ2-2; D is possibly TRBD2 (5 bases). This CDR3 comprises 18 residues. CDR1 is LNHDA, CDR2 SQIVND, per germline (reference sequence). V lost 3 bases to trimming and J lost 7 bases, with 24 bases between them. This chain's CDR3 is CASSIPPWSAAGGGELFF. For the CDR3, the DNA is TGTGCCAGTAGTATCCCCCCCTGGTCGGCGGCAGGAGGCGGGGAGCTGTTTTTT.

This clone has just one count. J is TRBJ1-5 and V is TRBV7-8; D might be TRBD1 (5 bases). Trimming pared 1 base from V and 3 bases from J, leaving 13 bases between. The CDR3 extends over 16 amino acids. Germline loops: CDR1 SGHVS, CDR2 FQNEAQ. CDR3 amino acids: CASSLDGGVTNQPQHF. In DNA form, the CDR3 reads TGTGCCAGCAGCTTAGACGGGGGGGTAACCAATCAGCCCCAGCATTTT.

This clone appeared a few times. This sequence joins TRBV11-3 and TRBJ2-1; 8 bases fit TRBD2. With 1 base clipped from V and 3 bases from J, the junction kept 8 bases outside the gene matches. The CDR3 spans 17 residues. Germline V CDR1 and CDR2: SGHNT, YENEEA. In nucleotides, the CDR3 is TGTGCCAGCAGCTTAGCCCCGGTACTAGCGGACTACAATGAGCAGTTCTTC. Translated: CASSLAPVLADYNEQFF.

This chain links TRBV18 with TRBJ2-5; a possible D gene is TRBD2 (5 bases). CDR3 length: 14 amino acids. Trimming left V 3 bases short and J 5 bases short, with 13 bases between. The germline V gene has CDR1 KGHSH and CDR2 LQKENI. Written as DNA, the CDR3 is TGTGCCAGCTCACCCGTGGAGGCGAAGGAGACCCAGTACTTC. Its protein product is CASSPVEAKETQYF. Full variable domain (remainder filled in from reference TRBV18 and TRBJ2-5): NAGVMQNPRHLVRRRGQEARLRCSPMKGHSHVYWYRQLPEEGLKFMVYLQKENIIDESGMPKERFSAEFPKEGPSILRIQQVVRGDSAAYFCASSPVEAKETQYFGPGTRLLVL.

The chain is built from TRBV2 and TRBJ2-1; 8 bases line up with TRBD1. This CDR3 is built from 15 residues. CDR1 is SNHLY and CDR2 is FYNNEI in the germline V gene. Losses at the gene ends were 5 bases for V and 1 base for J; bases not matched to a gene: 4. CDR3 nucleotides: TGTGCCAGCAGTCAAGGACAGGGTTCCTACAATGAGCAGTTCTTC. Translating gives CASSQGQGSYNEQFF.

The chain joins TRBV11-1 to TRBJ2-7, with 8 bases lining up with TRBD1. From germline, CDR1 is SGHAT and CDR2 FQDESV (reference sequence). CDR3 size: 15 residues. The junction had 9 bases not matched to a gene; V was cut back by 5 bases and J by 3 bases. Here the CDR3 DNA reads TGTGCCAGCAGCCTGACAGGGGCCCAGCACTACGAGCAGTACTTC. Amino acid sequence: CASSLTGAQHYEQYF.

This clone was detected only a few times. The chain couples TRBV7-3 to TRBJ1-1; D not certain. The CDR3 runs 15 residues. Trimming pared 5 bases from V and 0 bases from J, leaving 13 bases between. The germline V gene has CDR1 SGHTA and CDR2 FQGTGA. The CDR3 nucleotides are TGTGCCAGCAGCCGCGGCGGACTGCTGAACACTGAAGCTTTCTTT. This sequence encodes CASSRGGLLNTEAFF.

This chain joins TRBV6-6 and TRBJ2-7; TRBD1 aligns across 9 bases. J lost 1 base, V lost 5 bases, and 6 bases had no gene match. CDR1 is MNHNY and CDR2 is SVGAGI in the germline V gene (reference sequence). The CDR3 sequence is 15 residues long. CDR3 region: CASSRTGTGSYEQYF. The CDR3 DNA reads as TGTGCCAGCAGTCGGACCGGGACAGGGTCCTACGAGCAGTACTTC.